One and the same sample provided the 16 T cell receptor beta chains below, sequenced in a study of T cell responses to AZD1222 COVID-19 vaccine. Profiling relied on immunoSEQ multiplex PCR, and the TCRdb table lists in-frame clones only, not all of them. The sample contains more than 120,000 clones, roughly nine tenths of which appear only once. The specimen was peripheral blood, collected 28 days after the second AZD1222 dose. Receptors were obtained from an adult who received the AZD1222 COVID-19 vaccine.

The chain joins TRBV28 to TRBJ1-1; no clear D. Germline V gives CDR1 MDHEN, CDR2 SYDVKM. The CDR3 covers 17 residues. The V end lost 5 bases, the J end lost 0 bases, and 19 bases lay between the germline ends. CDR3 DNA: TGTGCCAGCAGTGCCCCCCGGATGGGGTTAATGAACACTGAAGCTTTCTTT. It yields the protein CASSAPRMGLMNTEAFF. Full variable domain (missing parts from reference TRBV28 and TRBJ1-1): DVKVTQSSRYLVKRTGEKVFLECVQDMDHENMFWYRQDPGLGLRLIYFSYDVKMKEKGDIPEGYSVSREKKERFSLILESASTNQTSMYLCASSAPRMGLMNTEAFFGQGTRLTVV.

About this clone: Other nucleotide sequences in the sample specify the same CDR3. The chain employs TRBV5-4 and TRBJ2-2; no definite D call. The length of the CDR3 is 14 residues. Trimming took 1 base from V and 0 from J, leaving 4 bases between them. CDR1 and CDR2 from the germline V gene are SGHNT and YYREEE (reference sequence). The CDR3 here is CASSLPPNTGELFF. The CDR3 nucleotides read TGTGCCAGCAGCTTGCCCCCGAACACCGGGGAGCTGTTTTTT.

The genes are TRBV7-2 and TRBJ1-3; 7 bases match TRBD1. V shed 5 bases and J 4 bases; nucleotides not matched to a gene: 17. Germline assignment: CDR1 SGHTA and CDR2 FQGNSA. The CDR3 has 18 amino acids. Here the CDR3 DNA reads TGTGCCAGCAGCCCCCGGGGCCAGGGGGGCCTTGACGGAAACACCATATATTTT. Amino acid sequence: CASSPRGQGGLDGNTIYF. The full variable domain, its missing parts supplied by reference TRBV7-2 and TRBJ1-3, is GAGVSQSPSNKVTEKGKDVELRCDPISGHTALYWYRQSLGQGLEFLIYFQGNSAPDKSGLPSDRFSAERTGGSVSTLTIQRTQQEDSAVYLCASSPRGQGGLDGNTIYFGEGSWLTVV.

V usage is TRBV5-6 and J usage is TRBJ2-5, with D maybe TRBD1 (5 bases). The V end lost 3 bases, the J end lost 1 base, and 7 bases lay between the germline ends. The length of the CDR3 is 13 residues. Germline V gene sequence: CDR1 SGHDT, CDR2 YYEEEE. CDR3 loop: CASSWGSQETQYF. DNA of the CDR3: TGTGCCAGCAGCTGGGGCAGCCAAGAGACCCAGTACTTC.

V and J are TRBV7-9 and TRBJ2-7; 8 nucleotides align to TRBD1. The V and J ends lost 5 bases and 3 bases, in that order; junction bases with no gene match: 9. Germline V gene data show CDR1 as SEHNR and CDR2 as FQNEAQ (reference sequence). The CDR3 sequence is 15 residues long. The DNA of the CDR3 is TGTGCCAGCAGCCCACCGGGACAGGCTATCTACGAGCAGTACTTC. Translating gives CASSPPGQAIYEQYF.

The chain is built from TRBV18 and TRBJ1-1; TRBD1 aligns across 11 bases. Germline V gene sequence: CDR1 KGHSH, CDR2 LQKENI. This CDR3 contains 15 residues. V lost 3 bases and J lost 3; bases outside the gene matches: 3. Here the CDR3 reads CASSPGTGGYTEAFF. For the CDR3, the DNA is TGTGCCAGCTCACCGGGGACAGGGGGATACACTGAAGCTTTCTTT.

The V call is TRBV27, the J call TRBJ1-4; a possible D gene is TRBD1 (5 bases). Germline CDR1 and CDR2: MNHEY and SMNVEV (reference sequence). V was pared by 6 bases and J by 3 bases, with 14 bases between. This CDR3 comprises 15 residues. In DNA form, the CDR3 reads TGTGCCAGCAGCCTGGGGGGGTATGCTAATGAAAAACTGTTTTTT. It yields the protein CASSLGGYANEKLFF.

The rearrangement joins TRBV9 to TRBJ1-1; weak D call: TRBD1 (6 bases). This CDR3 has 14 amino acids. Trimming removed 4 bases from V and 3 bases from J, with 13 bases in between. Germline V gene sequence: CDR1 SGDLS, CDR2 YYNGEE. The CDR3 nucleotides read TGTGCCAGCAGCCCCTCAGGGGTCCACACTGAAGCTTTCTTT. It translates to CASSPSGVHTEAFF.

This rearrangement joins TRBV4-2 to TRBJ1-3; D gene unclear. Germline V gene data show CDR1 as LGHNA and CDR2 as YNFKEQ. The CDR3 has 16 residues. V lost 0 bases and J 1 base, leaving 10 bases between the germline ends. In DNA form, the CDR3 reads TGTGCCAGCAGCCAAGATATCGACTCGTCTGGAAACACCATATATTTT. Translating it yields CASSQDIDSSGNTIYF.

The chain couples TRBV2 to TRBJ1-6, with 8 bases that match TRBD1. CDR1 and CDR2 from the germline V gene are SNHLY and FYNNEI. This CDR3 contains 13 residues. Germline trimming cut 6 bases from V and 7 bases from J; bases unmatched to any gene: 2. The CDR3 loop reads CASRGQGNSPLHF. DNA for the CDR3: TGTGCCAGCAGAGGACAGGGAAATTCACCCCTCCACTTT.

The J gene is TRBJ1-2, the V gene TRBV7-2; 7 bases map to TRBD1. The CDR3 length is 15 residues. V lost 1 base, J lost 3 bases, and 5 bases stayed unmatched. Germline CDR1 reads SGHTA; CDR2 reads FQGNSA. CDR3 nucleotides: TGTGCCAGCAGCTTAGTTCCAGGGGGAGACTATGGCTACACCTTC. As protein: CASSLVPGGDYGYTF.

The CDR3 spells CASSYSMSSGNEQFF. The CDR3 DNA is TGTGCCAGCAGTTACTCGATGTCTAGCGGCAATGAGCAGTTCTTC. The chain employs TRBV6-2 or TRBV6-3 and TRBJ2-1, with TRBD2 matching over 7 bases. Germline V gives CDR1 MNHEY, CDR2 SVGEGT. The CDR3 contains 15 residues. V trimming: 0 bases; J trimming: 6 bases; junction bases outside the gene matches: 5.

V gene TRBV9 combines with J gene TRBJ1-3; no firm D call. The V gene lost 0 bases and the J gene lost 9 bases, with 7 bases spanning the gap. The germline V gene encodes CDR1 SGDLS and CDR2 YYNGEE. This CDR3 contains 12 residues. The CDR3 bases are TGTGCCAGCAGCGTAGACGGACTCACCATATATTTT. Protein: CASSVDGLTIYF. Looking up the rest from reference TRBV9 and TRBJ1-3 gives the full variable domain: DSGVTQTPKHLITATGQRVTLRCSPRSGDLSVYWYQQSLDQGLQFLIQYYNGEERAKGNILERFSAQQFPDLHSELNLSSLELGDSALYFCASSVDGLTIYFGEGSWLTVV.

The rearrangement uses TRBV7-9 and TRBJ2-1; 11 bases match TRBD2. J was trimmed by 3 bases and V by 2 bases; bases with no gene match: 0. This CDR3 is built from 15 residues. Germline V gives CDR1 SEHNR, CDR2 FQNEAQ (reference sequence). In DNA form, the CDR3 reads TGTGCCAGCAGCTTAACTAGCGGGGGCTACAATGAGCAGTTCTTC. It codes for CASSLTSGGYNEQFF.

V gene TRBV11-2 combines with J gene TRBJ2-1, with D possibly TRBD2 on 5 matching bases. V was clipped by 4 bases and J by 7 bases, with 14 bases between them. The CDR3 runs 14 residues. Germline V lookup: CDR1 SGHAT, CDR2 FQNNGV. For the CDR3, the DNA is TGTGCCAGCAGCTCCGCCCTCGGGGAAAATGAGCAGTTCTTC. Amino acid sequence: CASSSALGENEQFF.

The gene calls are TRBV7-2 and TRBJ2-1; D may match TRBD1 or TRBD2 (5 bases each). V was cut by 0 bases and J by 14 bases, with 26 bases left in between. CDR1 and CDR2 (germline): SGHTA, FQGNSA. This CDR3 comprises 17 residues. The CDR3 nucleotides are TGTGCCAGCAGCTTAGCGAGGGGCGGCCGGACCCACCGACTGGAGTTCTTC. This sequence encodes CASSLARGGRTHRLEFF.